This T cell receptor beta chain was retrieved from a study of OX40 agonist ivuxolimab in advanced cancers. The protocol was immunoSEQ multiplex PCR, while the TCRdb copy is restricted to in-frame clones and leaves out a portion. This table holds about 80,000 clones, approximately 93% found once. This CDR3 is 16 amino acids long. The V end lost 0 bases, the J end lost 2 bases, and 13 bases lay between the germline ends. Germline V gives CDR1 SGHDN, CDR2 FVKESK. The chain couples TRBV14 to TRBJ2-5; TRBD1 might be the D (5 bases). The source is an adult with an advanced solid tumor such as melanoma, head and neck, liver or kidney cancer. The sequencing here drew on CD4+ or CD8+ T cells sorted from blood, taken in a trial of the OX40 agonist ivuxolimab. In DNA form, the CDR3 reads TGTGCCAGCAGCCAAGATTATGGACACCTACAAGAGACCCAGTACTTC. As protein: CASSQDYGHLQETQYF.